This T cell receptor (beta chain) is drawn from a study of T cell responses to AZD1222 COVID-19 vaccine. The protocol was immunoSEQ multiplex PCR, while the TCRdb copy is restricted to in-frame clones and leaves out a portion. The sample yields some 150,000 clones, roughly nine tenths seen once. In germline, CDR1 is SGHRS, CDR2 YFSETQ. There are 16 residues in the CDR3. Trimming shortened V by 4 bases and J by 0 bases, and 14 bases separated the two germline ends. The sequence was obtained from an adult who received the AZD1222 COVID-19 vaccine. Sequenced here: peripheral blood, sampled 28 days after the second AZD1222 dose. The rearrangement uses TRBV5-1 and TRBJ1-5; a weak D match, TRBD1 (6 bases). The CDR3 protein is CASSPLGGLSNQPQHF. CDR3 in DNA: TGCGCCAGCAGCCCGTTGGGGGGGCTTAGCAATCAGCCCCAGCATTTT.